The source of this T cell receptor (beta chain) is a study of cytomegalovirus exposure and HLA in healthy donors. Study details: About 85 million unique TCR sequences came from HLA-typed donors in an early release.

PCR primers comprised 60 Vbeta and 13 Jbeta primers. The method was immunoSEQ multiplex PCR; TCRdb's version includes in-frame clones alone and lacks a portion of them. The sample includes some 130,000 clones, around 78% seen only once; the top ten take less than 2%. There are 15 residues in the CDR3. The germline gives CDR1 SGDLS, CDR2 YYNGEE. With 0 bases clipped from V and 4 bases from J, the junction kept 5 bases outside the gene matches. The sequence was collected from a man aged 35 to 55 in good health and CMV-seronegative. Sequencing was carried out using PBMCs. The V and J genes are TRBV9 and TRBJ2-3, with 7 bases fitting TRBD2. The CDR3 sequence is CASSVGTRGADTQYF. CDR3 coding DNA: TGTGCCAGCAGCGTAGGGACTAGAGGTGCAGATACGCAGTATTTT.